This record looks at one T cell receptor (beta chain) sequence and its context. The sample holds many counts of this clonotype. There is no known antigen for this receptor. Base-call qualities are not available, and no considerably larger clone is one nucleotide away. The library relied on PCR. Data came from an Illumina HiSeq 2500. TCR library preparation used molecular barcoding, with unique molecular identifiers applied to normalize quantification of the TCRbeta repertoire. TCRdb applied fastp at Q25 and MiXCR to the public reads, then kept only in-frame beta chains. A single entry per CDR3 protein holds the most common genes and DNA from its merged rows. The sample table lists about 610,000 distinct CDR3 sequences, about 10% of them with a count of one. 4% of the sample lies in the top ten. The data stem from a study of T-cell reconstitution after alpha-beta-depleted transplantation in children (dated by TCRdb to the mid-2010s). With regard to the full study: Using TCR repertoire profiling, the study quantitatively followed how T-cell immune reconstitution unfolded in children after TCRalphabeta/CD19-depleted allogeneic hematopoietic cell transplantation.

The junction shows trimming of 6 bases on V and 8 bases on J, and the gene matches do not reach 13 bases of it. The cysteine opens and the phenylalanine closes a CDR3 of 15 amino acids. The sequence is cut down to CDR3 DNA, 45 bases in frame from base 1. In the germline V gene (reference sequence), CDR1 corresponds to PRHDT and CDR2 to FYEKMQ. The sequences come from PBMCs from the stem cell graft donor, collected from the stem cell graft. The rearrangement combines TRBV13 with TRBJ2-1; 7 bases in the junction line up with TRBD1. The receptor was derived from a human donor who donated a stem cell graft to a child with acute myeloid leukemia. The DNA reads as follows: TGTGCCAGCAGTCCCCGCAGGGGGTATTGGGATGAGCAGTTCTTC. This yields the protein CASSPRRGYWDEQFF.